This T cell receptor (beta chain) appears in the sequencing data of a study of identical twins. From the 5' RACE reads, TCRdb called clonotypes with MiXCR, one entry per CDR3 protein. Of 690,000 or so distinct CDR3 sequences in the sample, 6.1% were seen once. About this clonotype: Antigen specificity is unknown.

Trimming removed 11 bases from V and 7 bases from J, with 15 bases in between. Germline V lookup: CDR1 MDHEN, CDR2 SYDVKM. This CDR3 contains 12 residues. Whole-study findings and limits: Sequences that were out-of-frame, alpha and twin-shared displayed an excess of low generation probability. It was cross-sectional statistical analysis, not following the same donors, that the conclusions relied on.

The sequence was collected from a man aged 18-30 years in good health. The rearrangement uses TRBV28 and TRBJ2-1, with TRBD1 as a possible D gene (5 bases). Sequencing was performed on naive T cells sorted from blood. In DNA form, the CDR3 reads TGTGCCGCCGGGCCCAGGGTAAATGAGCAGTTCTTC. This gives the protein CAAGPRVNEQFF.